This is a list of T cell receptor beta chains from one sample in a study of blood T cell repertoires in COVID-19. Sequencing used immunoSEQ multiplex PCR; TCRdb keeps in-frame clones, though not all of them. The data show tens of thousands of clones, more than 70% seen once. The material sequenced was peripheral blood. The receptors were sampled from a man aged 45-65 years with acute or convalescent COVID-19. Each CDR3 is given with its conserved first and last residue. D genes are given only for firm matches. A clone size is listed for some rows: how often the clone was seen (once, few, many), or a class if it is expanded.

cdr3_aa: CASSGGIWNEQFF; cdr3_nt: TGTGCCAGTAGTGGAGGGATTTGGAATGAGCAGTTCTTC; d_call: -; j_call: TRBJ2-1; clone_size: -; v_call: TRBV19
cdr3_aa: CASSTIPGQGMRNTIYF; cdr3_nt: TGTGCCAGCAGTACCATTCCGGGACAGGGGATGAGAAACACCATATATTTT; d_call: TRBD1; j_call: TRBJ1-3; clone_size: -; v_call: TRBV2
cdr3_aa: CASSTARDNSNQPQHF; cdr3_nt: TGTGCCAGCAGTACCGCCCGGGACAATAGCAATCAGCCCCAGCATTTT; d_call: -; j_call: TRBJ1-5; clone_size: -; v_call: TRBV27
cdr3_aa: CASRDPGQGHNSPLHF; cdr3_nt: TGTGCCAGTAGAGACCCCGGACAGGGACATAATTCACCCCTCCACTTT; d_call: TRBD1; j_call: TRBJ1-6; clone_size: -; v_call: TRBV19
cdr3_aa: CASSPTPVQGAGAFF; cdr3_nt: TGTGCCAGCTCACCCACCCCTGTACAGGGGGCTGGTGCTTTCTTT; d_call: TRBD1; j_call: TRBJ1-1; clone_size: -; v_call: TRBV18
cdr3_aa: CASSAGTGTGELFF; cdr3_nt: TGTGCCAGTAGTGCCGGGACAGGGACCGGGGAGCTGTTTTTT; d_call: TRBD1; j_call: TRBJ2-2; clone_size: once; v_call: TRBV19
cdr3_aa: CASSQASQSSYNEQFF; cdr3_nt: TGCGCCAGCAGCCAAGCTAGCCAGAGCTCCTACAATGAGCAGTTCTTC; d_call: -; j_call: TRBJ2-1; clone_size: -; v_call: TRBV4-1
cdr3_aa: CASSFILQGAMGETQYF; cdr3_nt: TGTGCCAGCAGTTTCATACTTCAGGGGGCTATGGGGGAGACCCAGTACTTC; d_call: TRBD1; j_call: TRBJ2-5; clone_size: -; v_call: TRBV28
cdr3_aa: CASSLSGVDTQYF; cdr3_nt: TGTGCCAGCAGCTTGAGCGGGGTGGATACGCAGTATTTT; d_call: TRBD2; j_call: TRBJ2-3; clone_size: -; v_call: TRBV7-3
cdr3_aa: CASSRSQGRMNTEAFF; cdr3_nt: TGTGCCAGCTCACGTTCGCAGGGCCGGATGAACACTGAAGCTTTCTTT; d_call: -; j_call: TRBJ1-1; clone_size: -; v_call: TRBV18
cdr3_aa: CASSDFGTGGGYEQYF; cdr3_nt: TGTGCCAGCAGTGATTTCGGGACAGGGGGCGGCTACGAGCAGTACTTC; d_call: TRBD1; j_call: TRBJ2-7; clone_size: -; v_call: TRBV6-1
cdr3_aa: CAGSLGAGVPSYEQYF; cdr3_nt: TGTGCCGGCAGCTTGGGTGCCGGTGTTCCCTCATACGAGCAGTACTTC; d_call: -; j_call: TRBJ2-7; clone_size: -; v_call: TRBV5-5
cdr3_aa: CASSLGGGTFREQFF; cdr3_nt: TGTGCCAGCAGCTTAGGCGGGGGCACTTTTCGGGAGCAGTTCTTC; d_call: -; j_call: TRBJ2-1; clone_size: -; v_call: TRBV11-3
cdr3_aa: CAWEPGQETQYF; cdr3_nt: TGTGCCTGGGAGCCGGGGCAAGAGACCCAGTACTTC; d_call: -; j_call: TRBJ2-5; clone_size: -; v_call: TRBV30
cdr3_aa: CASSTRDYQSNEQFF; cdr3_nt: TGTGCCAGCAGCACTCGGGACTACCAGTCCAATGAGCAGTTCTTC; d_call: TRBD2; j_call: TRBJ2-1; clone_size: -; v_call: TRBV9
cdr3_aa: CASSKGTWDSGSGYTF; cdr3_nt: TGTGCCAGCAGCAAAGGGACTTGGGACTCGGGGAGCGGCTACACCTTC; d_call: -; j_call: TRBJ1-2; clone_size: -; v_call: TRBV21-1
cdr3_aa: CASSPGGQVNTEAFF; cdr3_nt: TGTGCCAGCAGCCCGGGGGGACAGGTGAACACTGAAGCTTTCTTT; d_call: TRBD1; j_call: TRBJ1-1; clone_size: -; v_call: TRBV11-2
cdr3_aa: CASRGGERIQETQYF; cdr3_nt: TGTGCCAGCAGGGGGGGTGAGAGAATACAAGAGACCCAGTACTTC; d_call: -; j_call: TRBJ2-5; clone_size: -; v_call: TRBV6-5
cdr3_aa: CASSVQGAGYGYTF; cdr3_nt: TGTGCCAGTAGTGTTCAGGGGGCTGGCTATGGCTACACCTTC; d_call: TRBD1; j_call: TRBJ1-2; clone_size: once; v_call: TRBV19
cdr3_aa: CASSPTGAPLHF; cdr3_nt: TGTGCCAGCAGCCCGACAGGGGCCCCCCTCCACTTT; d_call: TRBD1; j_call: TRBJ1-6; clone_size: few; v_call: TRBV11-3
cdr3_aa: CASIKPSGGGNEQFF; cdr3_nt: TGTGCCAGCATAAAACCTAGCGGGGGGGGGAATGAGCAGTTCTTC; d_call: TRBD2; j_call: TRBJ2-1; clone_size: -; v_call: TRBV6-5
cdr3_aa: CASRSSSYNEQFF; cdr3_nt: TGTGCCAGCCGGAGCAGCTCCTACAATGAGCAGTTCTTC; d_call: -; j_call: TRBJ2-1; clone_size: -; v_call: TRBV28
cdr3_aa: CASSLVGTPLQETQYF; cdr3_nt: TGTGCCAGCAGCTTAGTGGGGACTCCCTTACAAGAGACCCAGTACTTC; d_call: -; j_call: TRBJ2-5; clone_size: -; v_call: TRBV7-8
cdr3_aa: CASSYTTVSSGNTIYF; cdr3_nt: TGTGCCAGCAGCTACACGACTGTGTCCTCTGGAAACACCATATATTTT; d_call: -; j_call: TRBJ1-3; clone_size: -; v_call: TRBV7-8
cdr3_aa: CASSAGQANYGYTF; cdr3_nt: TGTGCCAGCAGCGCGGGACAGGCTAACTATGGCTACACCTTC; d_call: TRBD1; j_call: TRBJ1-2; clone_size: -; v_call: TRBV6-5
cdr3_aa: CASRLRQGGYGYTF; cdr3_nt: TGTGCCAGCAGACTTCGACAGGGGGGTTATGGCTACACCTTC; d_call: TRBD1; j_call: TRBJ1-2; clone_size: few; v_call: TRBV6-5
cdr3_aa: CASSSRVGSYNEQFF; cdr3_nt: TGTGCCAGTAGTTCCCGGGTCGGCTCCTACAATGAGCAGTTCTTC; d_call: -; j_call: TRBJ2-1; clone_size: -; v_call: TRBV19
cdr3_aa: CATRTGGYNEQFF; cdr3_nt: TGTGCCACCAGGACGGGGGGTTACAATGAGCAGTTCTTC; d_call: TRBD2; j_call: TRBJ2-1; clone_size: -; v_call: TRBV6-5
cdr3_aa: CASSLLLTGGRTGELFF; cdr3_nt: TGTGCCAGCAGCTTACTCCTGACAGGGGGCCGGACCGGGGAGCTGTTTTTT; d_call: TRBD1; j_call: TRBJ2-2; clone_size: -; v_call: TRBV7-9
cdr3_aa: CASSGGTAQETQYF; cdr3_nt: TGTGCCAGCAGCGGGGGGACGGCGCAAGAGACCCAGTACTTC; d_call: -; j_call: TRBJ2-5; clone_size: -; v_call: TRBV11-2
cdr3_aa: CASSQQGTGVFQPQHF; cdr3_nt: TGCGCCAGCAGCCAACAAGGGACAGGGGTCTTTCAGCCCCAGCATTTT; d_call: TRBD1; j_call: TRBJ1-5; clone_size: -; v_call: TRBV4-1
cdr3_aa: CASNVAGGFGNEQFF; cdr3_nt: TGTGCCAGCAACGTAGCGGGGGGTTTTGGGAATGAGCAGTTCTTC; d_call: TRBD2; j_call: TRBJ2-1; clone_size: -; v_call: TRBV27
cdr3_aa: CASSERGTHYNEQFF; cdr3_nt: TGTGCCAGCAGTGAACGAGGGACTCACTACAATGAGCAGTTCTTC; d_call: -; j_call: TRBJ2-1; clone_size: -; v_call: TRBV6-1
cdr3_aa: CAISEGDTEAFF; cdr3_nt: TGTGCCATCAGTGAAGGAGACACTGAAGCTTTCTTT; d_call: -; j_call: TRBJ1-1; clone_size: -; v_call: TRBV10-3
cdr3_aa: CASQITDTQYF; cdr3_nt: TGTGCCAGCCAAATCACAGATACGCAGTATTTT; d_call: -; j_call: TRBJ2-3; clone_size: -; v_call: TRBV2
cdr3_aa: CASSLMAAGGTQPQHF; cdr3_nt: TGTGCCAGCAGCTTAATGGCGGCAGGGGGAACTCAGCCCCAGCATTTT; d_call: TRBD1; j_call: TRBJ1-5; clone_size: -; v_call: TRBV7-3
cdr3_aa: CATFAGTPPYEQYF; cdr3_nt: TGTGCCACTTTCGCCGGGACTCCACCCTACGAGCAGTACTTC; d_call: -; j_call: TRBJ2-7; clone_size: once; v_call: TRBV28
cdr3_aa: CASSDGSGRYSGANVLTF; cdr3_nt: TGTGCCAGCAGCGACGGCTCAGGAAGGTACTCTGGGGCCAACGTCCTGACTTTC; d_call: -; j_call: TRBJ2-6; clone_size: -; v_call: TRBV5-5
cdr3_aa: CATSDFTSGRATDTQYF; cdr3_nt: TGTGCCACCAGTGATTTTACTAGCGGGAGGGCGACAGATACGCAGTATTTT; d_call: TRBD2; j_call: TRBJ2-3; clone_size: -; v_call: TRBV24-1
cdr3_aa: CASSAGQGSGNTIYF; cdr3_nt: TGTGCCAGCTCTGCCGGACAGGGTTCTGGAAACACCATATATTTT; d_call: TRBD1; j_call: TRBJ1-3; clone_size: -; v_call: TRBV18
cdr3_aa: CASSLRNEKLFF; cdr3_nt: TGTGCCAGCAGTCTCAGGAATGAAAAACTGTTTTTT; d_call: -; j_call: TRBJ1-4; clone_size: -; v_call: TRBV6-5
cdr3_aa: CASRRGWIAEAFF; cdr3_nt: TGTGCCAGCAGGAGAGGGTGGATTGCTGAAGCTTTCTTT; d_call: -; j_call: TRBJ1-1; clone_size: -; v_call: TRBV5-6
cdr3_aa: CAWSDPHPPEAEQYF; cdr3_nt: TGTGCCTGGAGTGACCCGCACCCTCCGGAGGCCGAGCAGTACTTC; d_call: -; j_call: TRBJ2-7; clone_size: -; v_call: TRBV30